These 8 T cell receptor beta chains originate from one sample sequenced in a study of cytomegalovirus exposure and HLA in healthy donors. 13 Jbeta primers and 60 Vbeta primers were used for the PCR. Some clones are missing from TCRdb's copy, which holds only in-frame ones; the method was immunoSEQ multiplex PCR. The sample's table shows under 65,000 clones. Sample: PBMCs. These receptors all stem from a woman aged 40 to 50 in good health and CMV-seronegative.

Here the CDR3 DNA reads TGCGCCAGCAGCTTGGGGGGGACAGGGAGTGAAAAACTGTTTTTT. Amino acid sequence: CASSLGGTGSEKLFF. The V call is TRBV5-1, the J call TRBJ1-4; 9 bases agree with TRBD1. After removal of 0 bases from V and 7 bases from J, the junction contained 4 bases not matched to a gene. CDR3 length: 15 residues. Germline assignment: CDR1 SGHRS and CDR2 YFSETQ.

This sequence joins TRBV5-4 and TRBJ2-7; maybe TRBD2 (5 bases). The germline CDR1 and CDR2 sequences are SGHNT and YYREEE (reference sequence). V dropped 4 bases and J dropped 2 bases, with 16 bases sitting between them. CDR3 length equals 15 residues. As DNA, the CDR3 is TGTGCCAGCAGCGGCTCAGAGGGAAGCGCCTACGAGCAGTACTTC. It yields the protein CASSGSEGSAYEQYF.

CDR3 sequence (DNA): TGTGCCAGCAGCCCGCAGGCCCGCGCACAGGGAGAGAGCTCCTACGAGCAGTACTTC. It specifies CASSPQARAQGESSYEQYF. The rearrangement links TRBV4-2 to TRBJ2-7; D is perhaps TRBD1 (6 bases). V lost 4 bases and J 0 bases, leaving 25 bases between the germline ends. This CDR3 comprises 19 residues. From germline, CDR1 is LGHNA and CDR2 YNFKEQ.

This chain links TRBV4-1 with TRBJ2-2; possible D gene TRBD2, 5 bases. The CDR3 length is 14 residues. The germline V gene has CDR1 MGHRA and CDR2 YSYEKL. Trimming shortened V by 1 base and J by 4 bases, and 7 bases separated the two germline ends. Here the CDR3 reads CASSQGEGTGELFF. The CDR3 DNA follows: TGCGCCAGCAGCCAAGGAGAGGGCACCGGGGAGCTGTTTTTT.

The chain is built from TRBV9 and TRBJ2-5; 8 bases are shared with TRBD2. Trimming cost V 0 bases and J 7 bases; bases outside gene matches: 14. The V gene's germline CDR1 is SGDLS and CDR2 YYNGEE. The CDR3 is made up of 17 amino acids. The CDR3 nucleotides read TGTGCCAGCAGCGTAGCTGATCCCGGGCTAGCGGGCGGGACCCAGTACTTC. This translates into CASSVADPGLAGGTQYF. The full variable domain, its missing parts supplied by reference TRBV9 and TRBJ2-5, is DSGVTQTPKHLITATGQRVTLRCSPRSGDLSVYWYQQSLDQGLQFLIQYYNGEERAKGNILERFSAQQFPDLHSELNLSSLELGDSALYFCASSVADPGLAGGTQYFGPGTRLLVL.

The chain has TRBV19 and TRBJ1-1; 11 bases line up with TRBD1. Trimming cost V 7 bases and J 0 bases; bases outside gene matches: 10. Per germline, CDR1 LNHDA and CDR2 SQIVND (reference sequence). This CDR3 has 17 amino acids. The chain's CDR3 is CASTLEGQGGLNTEAFF. The CDR3 nucleotides are TGTGCCAGTACCCTCGAGGGACAGGGGGGGTTGAACACTGAAGCTTTCTTT.

The chain is built from TRBV28 and TRBJ1-6, with D uncertain. The V end lost 3 bases, the J end lost 9 bases, and 12 bases lay between the germline ends. CDR1 MDHEN and CDR2 SYDVKM come from the germline V gene. This CDR3 spans 14 amino acids. The CDR3 DNA follows: TGTGCCAGCAGTTTCGGAGGGTTGAGTTCACCCCTCCACTTT. It is translated as CASSFGGLSSPLHF.

The chain uses TRBV5-1 and TRBJ2-3; the match to TRBD1 covers 7 bases. This CDR3 comprises 15 residues. Germline CDR1 reads SGHRS; CDR2 reads YFSETQ. Germline trimming cut 2 bases from V and 4 bases from J; bases unmatched to any gene: 7. Here the CDR3 reads CASSFLGTVSDTQYF. Here the CDR3 DNA reads TGCGCCAGCAGCTTTCTAGGGACAGTGTCAGATACGCAGTATTTT.